The present T cell receptor (beta chain) was sequenced within a study of shared clonotypes between healthy human individuals (TCRdb year 2020). For context, the study as a whole: The cohort comprised a couple of women and a few men aged 18 to 49 years. Per donor, three plates each were used for CD4 naive and CD4 memory, two for CD8 naive, and one for CD8 memory. Blood TCR repertoires of roughly five healthy adults were deeply sequenced to estimate repertoire size and the extent of clonotype sharing between individuals. Different laboratories and diverse techniques were used to prepare libraries and sequence TCR repertoires, to increase sequencing depth and limit assay-specific biases. Per donor, leukapheresis produced somewhere between about 0.9 and 10 billion PBMCs. Summary of the overall study and its limitations: Pairwise subsampling indicated that sequencing depth was expected to affect the degree of clonotype sharing among donors. Larger estimated clonotype richness was generally found for naive subsets than for memory subsets. Because the study included a small number of donors, the genetic and exposure-history diversity represented was limited. Compared with non-shared clonotypes, the clonotypes found in all four sorted-subset donors had higher generation probabilities. Rarefaction of sorted-subset datasets indicated incomplete sequencing despite the large sequencing depth. Sharing across a few donors was observed for approximately 5% of naive CD4, over 3% of naive CD8, over 2% of memory CD4, and around 0.44% of memory CD8 clonotypes. Sampling was restricted to blood, and TCR repertoires in tissues likely differ from the TCR repertoires found in blood.

This clone was found a few times. What antigen it recognizes has not been identified. Nothing much larger sits one base from this clone, and base qualities are not available. TCR CDR3 regions were amplified from genomic DNA by multiplex PCR using the deep immunoSEQ assay. Extracted genomic DNA from each cell subset was distributed evenly across all wells of several immunoSEQ 96-well plates, and each plate was treated as a replicate. For sorted subsets, each replicate PCR was loaded with around 220 ng genomic DNA, equivalent to roughly 30,000 T cell genomes. Purified libraries were measured with a Qubit 3.0 fluorometer, size-checked on a Bioanalyzer 2100, and measured again with the KAPA Library Quantification kit. Every immunoSEQ 96-well plate was sequenced on a separate single-read 150-cycle Illumina NextSeq 550 flow cell. Concerning the study's data processing: The immunoSEQ output contained only junctional sequences without quality scores, so filtering could not match that applied to full-length reads. Sequences were annotated with PyIR, a Python wrapper for IgBLAST v1.9, and V/J genes and CDR3 were assigned using IMGT germline references. Reads with weak V/J assignments (E-value above 1e-6), missing CDR3, stop codons, out-of-frame junctions, or ambiguous translated residues were removed. V3J clonotypes were defined as sequences sharing an identical inferred V gene, J gene, and CDR3 amino acid sequence. Percentage overlap between repertoires was calculated by dividing the number of shared unique clonotypes by the size of the smaller repertoire. Repertoire richness was assessed with RTK rarefaction, the Chao1 estimator, and Recon v2.1 estimates of unobserved clonotypes. Generation probabilities were computed with OLGA for all TCRbeta clonotypes obtained by the gDNA method from several donors. TCRdb's version of the immuneACCESS table is confined to in-frame rearrangements and falls short of the full clone set. An unresolved V gene accounts for under half of the shortfall where checked; the remainder is of unknown origin. V, J and clone size reflect that table, while D and trimming were determined from the DNA. This sample has hundreds of thousands of clones in its table, and approximately 96% of those were observed once. Of the sample, more than 0.085% is held by the ten largest clones.

The CDR3 goes from the cysteine to the phenylalanine over 15 residues. The sequence is cut down to CDR3 DNA, 45 bases in frame from base 1. Trimming costs V 7 bases and J 2 bases, and their ends lie 21 bases apart. The germline V gene yields SQVTM for CDR1 and ANQGSEA for CDR2. CD8 naive samples were CD45RO-negative cells positively selected for CCR7, giving a CD45RA+CCR7+ population that excluded TemRA cells. Donors were healthy HIV-negative adults with no recently reported acute infections or vaccinations. Every donor was a Caucasian adult residing in Nashville, Tennessee, USA. Blood was collected by leukapheresis, and PBMCs were isolated by Ficoll-Histopaque density gradient centrifugation and then cryopreserved in liquid nitrogen vapor phase. Analytical flow cytometry was used to check the purity and quantity of every magnetically sorted T cell population. Genomic DNA was isolated from each sorted fraction and quantified by UV absorbance on a Nanodrop 2000c.

Sequencing was done on a sample of naive CD8+ T cells sorted from blood. This specimen's cell subset or site label, per the study, means: CD45RA+CCR7+. The receptor was isolated from a woman aged 30 to 39 in good health. The V and J segments used are TRBV29-1 and TRBJ2-7; the D element might be TRBD1 or TRBD2, as each aligns at 7 bases. The CDR3 region reads CSAQGGRAPTYEQYF. The bases read TGCAGCGCCCAGGGGGGGCGGGCTCCGACCTACGAGCAGTACTTC.